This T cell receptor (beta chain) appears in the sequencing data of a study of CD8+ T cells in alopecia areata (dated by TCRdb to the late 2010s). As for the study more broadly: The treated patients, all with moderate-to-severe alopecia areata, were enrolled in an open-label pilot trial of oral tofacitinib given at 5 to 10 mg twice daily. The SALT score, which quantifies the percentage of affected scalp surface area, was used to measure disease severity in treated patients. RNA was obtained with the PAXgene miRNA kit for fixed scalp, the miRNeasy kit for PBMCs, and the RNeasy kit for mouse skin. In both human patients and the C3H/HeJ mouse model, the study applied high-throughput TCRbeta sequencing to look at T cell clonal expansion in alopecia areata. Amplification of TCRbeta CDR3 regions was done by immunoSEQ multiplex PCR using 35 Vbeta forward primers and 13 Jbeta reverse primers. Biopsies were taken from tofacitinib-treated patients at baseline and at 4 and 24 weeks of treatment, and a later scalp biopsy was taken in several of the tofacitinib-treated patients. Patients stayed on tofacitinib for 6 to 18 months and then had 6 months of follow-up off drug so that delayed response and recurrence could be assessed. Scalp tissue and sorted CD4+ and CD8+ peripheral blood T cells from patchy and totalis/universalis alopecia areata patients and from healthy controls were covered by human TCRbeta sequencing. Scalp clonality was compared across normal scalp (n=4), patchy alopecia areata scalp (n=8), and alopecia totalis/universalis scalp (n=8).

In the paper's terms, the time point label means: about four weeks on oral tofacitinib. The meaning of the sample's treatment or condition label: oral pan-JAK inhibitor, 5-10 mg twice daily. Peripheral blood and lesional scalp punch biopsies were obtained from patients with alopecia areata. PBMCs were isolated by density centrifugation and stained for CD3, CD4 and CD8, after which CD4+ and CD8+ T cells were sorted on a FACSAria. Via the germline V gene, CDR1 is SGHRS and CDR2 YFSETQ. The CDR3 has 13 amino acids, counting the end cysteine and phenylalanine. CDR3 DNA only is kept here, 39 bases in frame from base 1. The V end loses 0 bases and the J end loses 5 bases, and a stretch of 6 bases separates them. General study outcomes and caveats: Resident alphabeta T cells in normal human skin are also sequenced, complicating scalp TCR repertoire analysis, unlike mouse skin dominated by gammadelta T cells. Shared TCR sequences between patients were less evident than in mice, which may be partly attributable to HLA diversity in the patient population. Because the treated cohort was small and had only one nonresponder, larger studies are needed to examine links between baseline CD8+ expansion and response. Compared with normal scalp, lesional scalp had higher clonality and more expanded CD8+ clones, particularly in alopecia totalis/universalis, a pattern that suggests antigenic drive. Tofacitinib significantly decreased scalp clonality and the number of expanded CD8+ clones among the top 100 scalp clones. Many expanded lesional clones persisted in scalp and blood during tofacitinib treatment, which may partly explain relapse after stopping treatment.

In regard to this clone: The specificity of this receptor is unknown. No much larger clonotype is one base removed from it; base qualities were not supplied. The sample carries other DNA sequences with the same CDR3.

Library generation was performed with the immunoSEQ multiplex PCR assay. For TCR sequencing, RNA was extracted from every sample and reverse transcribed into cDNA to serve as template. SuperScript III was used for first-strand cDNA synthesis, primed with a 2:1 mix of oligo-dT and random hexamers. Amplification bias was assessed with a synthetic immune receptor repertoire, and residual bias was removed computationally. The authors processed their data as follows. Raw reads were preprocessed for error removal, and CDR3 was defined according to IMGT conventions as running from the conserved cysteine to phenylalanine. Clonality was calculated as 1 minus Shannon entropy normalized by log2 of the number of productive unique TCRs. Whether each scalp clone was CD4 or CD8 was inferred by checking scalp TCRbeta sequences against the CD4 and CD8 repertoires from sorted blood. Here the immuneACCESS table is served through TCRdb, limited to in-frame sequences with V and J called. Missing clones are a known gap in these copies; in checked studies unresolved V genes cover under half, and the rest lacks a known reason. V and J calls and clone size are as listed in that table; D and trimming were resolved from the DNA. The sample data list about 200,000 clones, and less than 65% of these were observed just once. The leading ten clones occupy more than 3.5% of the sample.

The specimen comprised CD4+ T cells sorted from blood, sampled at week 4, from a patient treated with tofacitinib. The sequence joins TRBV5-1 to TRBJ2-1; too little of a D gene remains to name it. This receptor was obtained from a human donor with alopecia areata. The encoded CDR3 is CASSLGTNNEQFF. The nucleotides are TGCGCCAGCAGCTTGGGGACCAACAATGAGCAGTTCTTC.